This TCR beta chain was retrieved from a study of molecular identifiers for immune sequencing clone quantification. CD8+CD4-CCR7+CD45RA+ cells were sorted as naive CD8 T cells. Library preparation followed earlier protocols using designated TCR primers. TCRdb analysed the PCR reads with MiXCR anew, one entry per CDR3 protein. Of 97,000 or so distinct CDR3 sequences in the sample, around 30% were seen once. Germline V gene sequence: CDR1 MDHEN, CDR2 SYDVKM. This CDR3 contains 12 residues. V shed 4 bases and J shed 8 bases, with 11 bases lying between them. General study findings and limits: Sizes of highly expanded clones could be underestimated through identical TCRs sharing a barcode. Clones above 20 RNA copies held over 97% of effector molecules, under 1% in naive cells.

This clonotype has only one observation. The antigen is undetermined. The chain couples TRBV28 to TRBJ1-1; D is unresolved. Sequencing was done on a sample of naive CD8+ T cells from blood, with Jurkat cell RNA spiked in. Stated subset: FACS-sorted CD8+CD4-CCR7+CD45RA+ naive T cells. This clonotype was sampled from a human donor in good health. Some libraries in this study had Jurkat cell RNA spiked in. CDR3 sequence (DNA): TGTGCCAGCAGTTACGTGGTAGTAGAAGCTTTCTTT. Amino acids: CASSYVVVEAFF.